A selection of T cell receptor beta chains follows, all from one sample in a study of regulatory T cells in long-lasting Graves disease. MiXCR, run by TCRdb on the multiplex PCR reads, gives a single entry per CDR3 protein. The top ten hold about 14% of the sample, which has about 240,000 distinct CDR3 sequences, roughly a fifth seen once. The specimen was peripheral blood mononuclear cells (PBMCs), collected at new diagnosis, from a patient treated with antithyroid drugs. All receptors come from a female donor with Graves disease. The CDR3 runs from the conserved cysteine through the conserved F or W. The order of the fields is D gene, V gene, J gene, clone size, CDR3 protein, CDR3 DNA. D genes are given only for firm matches. Expanded clones are given a class, and other clones once, few, many or no size at all.

d_call: TRBD1
v_call: TRBV2
j_call: TRBJ1-4
clone_size: NA
cdr3_aa: CASRSGTGDEKLFF
cdr3_nt: TGTGCCAGCAGGTCCGGGACAGGCGATGAAAAACTGTTTTTT

d_call: NA
v_call: TRBV12-3/TRBV12-4
j_call: TRBJ2-7
clone_size: many
cdr3_aa: CASSLLGASGEQYF
cdr3_nt: TGTGCCAGCAGTTTACTGGGGGCGTCAGGGGAGCAGTACTTC

d_call: TRBD1
v_call: TRBV7-9
j_call: TRBJ2-2
clone_size: many
cdr3_aa: CASSSTGAGTGELFF
cdr3_nt: TGTGCCAGCAGCTCGACAGGGGCGGGCACCGGGGAGCTGTTTTTT

d_call: NA
v_call: TRBV20-1
j_call: TRBJ1-2
clone_size: many
cdr3_aa: CSARARGLTNHTLYGYTF
cdr3_nt: TGCAGTGCTAGAGCCCGGGGCCTTACGAACCATACTCTCTATGGCTACACCTTC

d_call: NA
v_call: TRBV20-1
j_call: TRBJ2-3
clone_size: many
cdr3_aa: CSADFPGGTDTQYF
cdr3_nt: TGCAGTGCTGACTTCCCGGGAGGCACAGATACGCAGTATTTT

d_call: TRBD1
v_call: TRBV5-5
j_call: TRBJ2-1
clone_size: NA
cdr3_aa: CASIGQGNEQFF
cdr3_nt: TGTGCCAGCATAGGACAGGGCAATGAGCAGTTCTTC

d_call: TRBD2
v_call: TRBV11-1
j_call: TRBJ2-1
clone_size: once
cdr3_aa: CASSFGQGLASNEQFF
cdr3_nt: TGTGCCAGCAGCTTTGGGCAGGGACTAGCATCGAATGAGCAGTTCTTC

d_call: TRBD2
v_call: TRBV20-1
j_call: TRBJ2-1
clone_size: many
cdr3_aa: CSARDPSGRAHEQFF
cdr3_nt: TGCAGTGCTAGAGATCCTAGCGGGAGGGCCCATGAGCAGTTCTTC

d_call: TRBD1
v_call: TRBV19
j_call: TRBJ2-3
clone_size: few
cdr3_aa: CASRDRDTDTQYF
cdr3_nt: TGTGCCAGTAGGGACAGGGACACAGATACGCAGTATTTT

d_call: TRBD2
v_call: TRBV7-2
j_call: TRBJ2-2
clone_size: once
cdr3_aa: CASSSTRLAGLLNTGELFF
cdr3_nt: TGTGCCAGCAGCTCGACTAGACTAGCGGGCCTCCTAAACACCGGGGAGCTGTTTTTT

d_call: NA
v_call: TRBV7-2
j_call: TRBJ1-2
clone_size: many
cdr3_aa: CASSLVTQGFYGYTF
cdr3_nt: TGTGCCAGCAGCTTAGTAACACAGGGATTCTATGGCTACACCTTC

d_call: NA
v_call: TRBV5-1
j_call: TRBJ1-1
clone_size: many
cdr3_aa: CASSPVGPLTEAFF
cdr3_nt: TGCGCCAGCAGCCCGGTGGGACCGCTCACTGAAGCTTTCTTT